This entry features one T cell receptor (beta chain) sequence. Its antigen target is currently unknown. Qualities for individual bases were not recorded, and no much larger clone is one base off. The cysteine opens and the phenylalanine closes a CDR3 of 16 amino acids. Of all the DNA, just the CDR3 is kept, 48 bases in frame from base 1. Via the germline V gene, CDR1 is SNHLY and CDR2 FYNNEI. Germline trimming amounts to 6 bases on V and 5 bases on J, with 8 as the count of junction bases outside the gene matches. This entry belongs to a study of blood T cell repertoires in COVID-19 (dated by TCRdb to about 2020). Study-level background: Samples from collaborators originated in the United States, Italy and Spain and spanned both the acute and convalescent phases of COVID-19. Samples came from the ongoing ImmuneRACE study (first 160 participants) plus 1,254 subjects from 6 global collaborators. The prospective study material was composed of cDNA or gDNA derived from T cells, B-cell-depleted T cells, or PBMCs. Deeply sampled blood TCRbeta repertoires from subjects exposed to, actively infected with, or recovered from COVID-19 were included in the dataset. Where available, HLA class I and class II types were obtained from metadata supplied by the sample provider rather than from assay-based typing. Nearly every sample came with metadata listing a de-identified subject ID, COVID-19 status, age in years and sex. The repertoires were released in a freely available public database meant as a resource for research on the immune response to SARS-CoV-2. Study-wide conclusions, independent of this receptor: How much clinical and demographic metadata was included differed by source and by participant, and the metadata was provided uncurated.

The collaborating institutions used their own protocols to collect whole blood in K2EDTA tubes. For TCRbeta analysis, collaborator samples were shipped as frozen whole blood, as isolated PBMCs, or as DNA extracted from either sample type. The immunoSEQ Assay, a bias-controlled multiplex PCR, was used to amplify TCRbeta CDR3 regions from genomic DNA. The original pipeline was this. The number of nucleated cells in each sample was estimated by amplification of reference gene primers within the assay. To quantify the absolute abundance of each unique TCRbeta CDR3 rearrangement, sequence reads were collapsed and filtered. For each sample, productive Simpson clonality was calculated as the square root of Simpson's diversity index across productive rearrangements. TCRdb stores this immuneACCESS table with in-frame sequences only. Part of the clones is absent; in the studies checked, under half of the shortfall reflects unresolved V genes, and no reason is known for the rest. The V and J calls and clone size are taken from that table; D and trimming were inferred from the DNA. This sample lists some 94,000 clones; roughly 84% were detected once. Less than 2% of the sample rests with the top ten.

The sequenced sample was peripheral blood. The clonotype was recovered from a man between 65 and 85 years old with active or convalescent COVID-19. The chain is assembled from TRBV2 and TRBJ1-6; TRBD1 fits 9 bases in the junction. This receptor has the CDR3 CASSAFGTGNNSPLHF. In nucleotide form, the sequence is TGTGCCAGCAGCGCATTCGGGACAGGGAATAATTCACCCCTCCACTTT.